Each of the 5 T cell receptor beta chains below was sequenced from the same sample in a study of early T cells in non-severe SARS-CoV-2 infection. TCRdb reprocessed the 5' RACE reads via MiXCR and lists one record per CDR3 protein. Of about 83,000 distinct CDR3 sequences listed, approximately 13% are singletons. Sequences were obtained from whole blood. These receptors all stem from an adult who was a healthcare worker with PCR-confirmed SARS-CoV-2 infection or an uninfected control (not recorded which).

Only a few counts were recorded for this clonotype. The CDR3 loop is CASIPSGRAIYNEQFF. CDR3 DNA: TGTGCCAGTATCCCTAGCGGGAGGGCCATCTACAATGAGCAGTTCTTC. The chain has TRBV19 and TRBJ2-1; 12 bases align to TRBD2. There are 16 residues in the CDR3. Trimming at V came to 7 bases and at J to 3 bases, leaving 7 bases not matched to a gene. Germline CDR1 reads LNHDA; CDR2 reads SQIVND (reference sequence).

This clonotype was observed many times. The chain combines TRBV20-1 with TRBJ2-7; D is perhaps TRBD1 (6 bases). The germline V gene encodes CDR1 DFQATT and CDR2 SNEGSKA (reference sequence). The V end was cut by 0 bases, the J end by 1 base, with 16 bases between. The CDR3 spans 16 residues. The CDR3 sequence: CSARERGTSRSYEQYF. The CDR3 DNA reads TGCAGTGCTAGAGAAAGGGGGACCTCACGTTCCTACGAGCAGTACTTC.

For the CDR3, the DNA is TGTGCCAGCAGTTTAAGGGGACCCCAAGAGACCCAGTACTTC. Protein product: CASSLRGPQETQYF. The V and J genes are TRBV27 and TRBJ2-5; D possibly matches TRBD1 or TRBD2 (5 bases each). CDR1 and CDR2 from the germline V gene are MNHEY and SMNVEV (reference sequence). The CDR3 is 14 amino acids. Trimming shortened V by 2 bases and J by 1 base, and 8 bases separated the two germline ends.

A few counts support this clonotype. The V and J genes are TRBV27 and TRBJ1-2; the D gene is possibly TRBD1 (6 bases). Germline V lookup: CDR1 MNHEY, CDR2 SMNVEV (reference sequence). This CDR3 has 14 residues. V lost 6 bases and J 0 bases, leaving 11 bases between the germline ends. Written as DNA, the CDR3 is TGTGCCAGCAGCCCAGGGGCAGCTAACTATGGCTACACCTTC. Its protein is CASSPGAANYGYTF.

This clonotype came up once. The V call is TRBV19, the J call TRBJ2-1; D is possibly TRBD1 or TRBD2 (5 bases each). The CDR3 has 11 amino acids. In germline, CDR1 is LNHDA, CDR2 SQIVND (reference sequence). Trimming took off 11 bases at V and 9 bases at J, with 14 bases between the two ends. CDR3 residues: CAAGGGVEQFF. The CDR3, as DNA: TGTGCCGCTGGGGGTGGCGTTGAGCAGTTCTTC.